This T cell receptor beta chain was observed in a study of T cell repertoires in cytomegalovirus infection (dated by TCRdb to between 2019 and 2020). In the study overall: The HLA type of each donor mattered for the analysis, because public TCR beta signatures pointed to carriage of CMV infection along with the matching HLA type. What the work shows at the level of the full study, not this receptor alone: In both this cohort and an independent cohort of 352 donors, the cumulative frequency of public TCR beta family members distinguished carriers of CMV infection plus the relevant HLA type. In the ex vivo response, HLA-C-restricted CMV-specific TCR beta clonotypes were dominant, and in two of eight donors the single most frequent clonotype came from this HLA-C-restricted group.

This clonotype showed up just a few times. Its binding antigen is unknown. Nothing much larger sits one base from this clone, and base qualities are not available. Sequenced on an Illumina HiSeq 1500. TCRdb redid the processing of the public reads, applying fastp at Q25 and MiXCR, and retained in-frame beta chains. Rows matching on CDR3 protein sequence are summarized as one entry with the most common DNA and genes. The sample table contains just under 550,000 distinct CDR3 sequences; only one count was recorded for about 30% of them. Clones ranked in the top ten supply approximately 13% of the sample. This clonotype originated in a human donor in good health (CMV status not recorded). Some clones in this sample may be carry-over from other donors' samples. Specimen: PBMCs.

DNA sequence: TGTGCCAGCACTCGGAATTGGCTCCTCCTAGCCGCTGAGCAGTTCTTC. It translates to CASTRNWLLLAAEQFF. The receptor chain draws on TRBV25-1 and TRBJ2-1; the D segment could be TRBD2, given 5 matching bases. Reading from cysteine to phenylalanine, the CDR3 counts 16 amino acids. Kept here is only the CDR3 DNA, which spans 48 bases and is read in frame from base 1. V is shortened by 7 bases, J by 9 bases, and the region joining them spans 25 bases. Taken from the germline V gene, the CDR1 and CDR2 loops are MGHDK and SYGVNS.